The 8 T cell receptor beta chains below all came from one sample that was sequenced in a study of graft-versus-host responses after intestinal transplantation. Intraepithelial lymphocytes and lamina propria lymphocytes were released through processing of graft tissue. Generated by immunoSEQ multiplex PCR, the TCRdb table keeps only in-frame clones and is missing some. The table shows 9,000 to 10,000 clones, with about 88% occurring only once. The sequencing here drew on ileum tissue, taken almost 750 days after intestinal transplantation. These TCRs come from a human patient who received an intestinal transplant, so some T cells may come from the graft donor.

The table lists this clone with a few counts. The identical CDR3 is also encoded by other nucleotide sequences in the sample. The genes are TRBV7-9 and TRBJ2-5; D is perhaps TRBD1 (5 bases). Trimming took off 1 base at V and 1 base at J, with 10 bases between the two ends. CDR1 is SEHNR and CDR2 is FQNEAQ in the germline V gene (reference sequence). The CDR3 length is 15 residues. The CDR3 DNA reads TGTGCCAGCAGCTTAGGAACAGGCCCCCAAGAGACCCAGTACTTC. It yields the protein CASSLGTGPQETQYF.

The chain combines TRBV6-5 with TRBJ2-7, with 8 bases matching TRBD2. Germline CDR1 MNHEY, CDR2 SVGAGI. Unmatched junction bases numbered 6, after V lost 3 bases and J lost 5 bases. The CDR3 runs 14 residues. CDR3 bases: TGTGCCAGCAGTTATCGGGGGGGCCTGGACGAGCAGTACTTC. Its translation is CASSYRGGLDEQYF.

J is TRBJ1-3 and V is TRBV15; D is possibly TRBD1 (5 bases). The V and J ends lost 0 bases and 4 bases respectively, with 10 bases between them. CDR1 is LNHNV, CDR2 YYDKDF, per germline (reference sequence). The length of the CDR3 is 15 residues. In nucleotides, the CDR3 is TGTGCCACCAGCAGAGACTTACAGGAGGGAAACACCATATATTTT. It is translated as CATSRDLQEGNTIYF.

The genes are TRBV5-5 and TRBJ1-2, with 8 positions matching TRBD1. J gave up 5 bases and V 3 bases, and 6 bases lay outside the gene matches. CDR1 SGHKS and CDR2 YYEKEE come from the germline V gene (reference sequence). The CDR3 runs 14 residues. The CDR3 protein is CASSWTGRVYGYTF. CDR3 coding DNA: TGTGCCAGCAGCTGGACAGGGAGGGTTTATGGCTACACCTTC. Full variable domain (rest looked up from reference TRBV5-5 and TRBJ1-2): DAGVTQSPTHLIKTRGQQVTLRCSPISGHKSVSWYQQVLGQGPQFIFQYYEKEERGRGNFPDRFSARQFPNYSSELNVNALLLGDSALYLCASSWTGRVYGYTFGSGTRLTVV.

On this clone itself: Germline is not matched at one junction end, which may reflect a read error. CDR3 region: CAGRRTGNTGELFF. CDR3 DNA sequence: TGTGCCGGCAGACGGACAGGGAACACCGGGGAGCTGTTTTTT. V and J are TRBV27 and TRBJ2-2, with 7 bases aligning to TRBD1. Germline CDR1 and CDR2: MNHEY and SMNVEV (reference sequence). The CDR3 is 14 residues long.

CDR3 nucleotide sequence: TGTGCCAGCAGTAAACTAGCGGGGGGGCCGAAGGAGCAGTTCTTC. Translated: CASSKLAGGPKEQFF. This rearrangement joins TRBV6-6 to TRBJ2-1, with TRBD2 matching 13 bases. V dropped 5 bases and J dropped 10; count of bases not matched to a gene: 8. The CDR3 loop spans 15 amino acids. CDR1 and CDR2 from the germline V gene are MNHNY and SVGAGI (reference sequence).

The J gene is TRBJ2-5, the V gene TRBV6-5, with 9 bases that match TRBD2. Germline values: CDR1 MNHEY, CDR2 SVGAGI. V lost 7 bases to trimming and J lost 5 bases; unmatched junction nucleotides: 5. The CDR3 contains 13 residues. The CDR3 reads CASMVAGAETQYF. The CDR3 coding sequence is TGTGCCAGCATGGTAGCGGGGGCGGAGACCCAGTACTTC.

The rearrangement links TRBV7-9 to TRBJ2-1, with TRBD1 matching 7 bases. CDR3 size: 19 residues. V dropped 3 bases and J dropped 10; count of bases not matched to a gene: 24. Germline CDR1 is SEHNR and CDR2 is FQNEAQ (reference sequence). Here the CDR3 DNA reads TGTGCCAGCAGCTTCCCCATCTTGGACAGGTTTTTGCCCGGCCCCGAGCAGTTCTTC. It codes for CASSFPILDRFLPGPEQFF. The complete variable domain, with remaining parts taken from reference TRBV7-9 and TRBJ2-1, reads DTGVSQNPRHKITKRGQNVTFRCDPISEHNRLYWYRQTLGQGPEFLTYFQNEAQLEKSRLLSDRFSAERPKGSFSTLEIQRTEQGDSAMYLCASSFPILDRFLPGPEQFFGPGTRLTVL.